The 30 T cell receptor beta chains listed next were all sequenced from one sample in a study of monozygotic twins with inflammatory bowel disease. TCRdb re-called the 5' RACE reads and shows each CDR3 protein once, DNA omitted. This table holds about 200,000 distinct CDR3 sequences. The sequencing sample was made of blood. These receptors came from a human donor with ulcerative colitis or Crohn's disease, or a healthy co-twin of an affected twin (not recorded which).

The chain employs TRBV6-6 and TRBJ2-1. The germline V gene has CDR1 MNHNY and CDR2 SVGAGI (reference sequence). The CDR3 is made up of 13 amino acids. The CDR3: CASSYSLYNEQFF.

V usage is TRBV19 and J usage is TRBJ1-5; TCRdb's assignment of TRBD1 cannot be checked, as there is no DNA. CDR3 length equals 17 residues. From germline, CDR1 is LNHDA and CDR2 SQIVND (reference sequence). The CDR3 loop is CASSIEGQGTFRQPQHF.

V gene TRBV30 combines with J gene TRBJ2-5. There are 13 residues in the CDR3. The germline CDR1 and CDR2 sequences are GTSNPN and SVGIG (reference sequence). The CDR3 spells CASESQPGETQYF.

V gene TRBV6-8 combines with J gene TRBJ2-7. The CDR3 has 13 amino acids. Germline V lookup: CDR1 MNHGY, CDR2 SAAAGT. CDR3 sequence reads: CASSYSVDYEQYF.

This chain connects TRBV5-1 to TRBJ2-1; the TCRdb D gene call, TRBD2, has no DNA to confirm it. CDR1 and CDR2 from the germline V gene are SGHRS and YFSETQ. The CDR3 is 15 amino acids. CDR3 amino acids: CASSPAGPAPNEQFF.

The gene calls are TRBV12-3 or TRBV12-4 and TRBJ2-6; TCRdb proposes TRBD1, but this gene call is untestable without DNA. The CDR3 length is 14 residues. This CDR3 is CATGVGSGANVLTF.

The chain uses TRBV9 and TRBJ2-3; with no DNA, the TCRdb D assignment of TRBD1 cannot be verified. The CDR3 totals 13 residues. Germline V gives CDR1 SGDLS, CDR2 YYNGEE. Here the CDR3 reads CASSVRGHPEQYF.

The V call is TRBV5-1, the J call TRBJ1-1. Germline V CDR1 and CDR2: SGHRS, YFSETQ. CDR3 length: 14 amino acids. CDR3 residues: CASSLTPRDTEAFF.

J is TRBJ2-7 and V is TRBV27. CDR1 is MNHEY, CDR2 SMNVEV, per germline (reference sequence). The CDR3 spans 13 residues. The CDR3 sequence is CASSSLSSYEQYF.

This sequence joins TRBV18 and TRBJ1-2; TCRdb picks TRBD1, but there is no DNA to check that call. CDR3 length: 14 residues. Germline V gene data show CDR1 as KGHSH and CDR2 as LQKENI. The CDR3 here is CASSPLEGAYGYTF.

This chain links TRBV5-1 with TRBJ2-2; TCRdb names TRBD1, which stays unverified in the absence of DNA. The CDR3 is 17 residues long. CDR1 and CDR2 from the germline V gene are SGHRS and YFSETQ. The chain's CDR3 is CASSNTPGQVGAGELFF.

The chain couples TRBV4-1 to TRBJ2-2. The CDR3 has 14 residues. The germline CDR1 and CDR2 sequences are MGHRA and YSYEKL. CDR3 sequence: CASSQVPVGRELFF.

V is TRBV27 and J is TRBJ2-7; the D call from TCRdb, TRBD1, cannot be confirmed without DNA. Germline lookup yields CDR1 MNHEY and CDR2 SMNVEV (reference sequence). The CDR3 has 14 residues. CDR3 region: CASRQQGASYEQYF.

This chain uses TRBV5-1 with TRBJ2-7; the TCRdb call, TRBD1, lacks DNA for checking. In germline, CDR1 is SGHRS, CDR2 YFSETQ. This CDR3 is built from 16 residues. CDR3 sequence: CASSLVQGSSSYEQYF.

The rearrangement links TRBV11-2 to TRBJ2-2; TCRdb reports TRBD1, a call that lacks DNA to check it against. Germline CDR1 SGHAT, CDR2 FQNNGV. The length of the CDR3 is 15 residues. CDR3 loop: CASSSQGALSGELFF.

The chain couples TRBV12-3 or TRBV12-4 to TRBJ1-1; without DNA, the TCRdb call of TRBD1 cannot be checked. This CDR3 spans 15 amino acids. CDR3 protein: CASSFGGLGNTEAFF.

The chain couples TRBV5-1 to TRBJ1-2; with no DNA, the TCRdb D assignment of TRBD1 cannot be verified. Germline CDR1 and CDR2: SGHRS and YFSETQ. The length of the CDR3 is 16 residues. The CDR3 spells CASSLVPGQASYGYTF.

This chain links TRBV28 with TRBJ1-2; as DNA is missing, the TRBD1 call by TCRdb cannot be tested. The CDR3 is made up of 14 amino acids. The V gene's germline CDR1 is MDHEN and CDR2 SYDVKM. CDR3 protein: CASSIGSGGSGYTF.

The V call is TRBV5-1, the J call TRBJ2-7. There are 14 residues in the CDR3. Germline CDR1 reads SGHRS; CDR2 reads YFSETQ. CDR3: CASSVGSGAYEQYF.

The CDR3 region is CASRELGSGTDTQYF. The chain has TRBV27 and TRBJ2-3. Germline V CDR1 and CDR2: MNHEY, SMNVEV (reference sequence). The CDR3 has 15 amino acids.

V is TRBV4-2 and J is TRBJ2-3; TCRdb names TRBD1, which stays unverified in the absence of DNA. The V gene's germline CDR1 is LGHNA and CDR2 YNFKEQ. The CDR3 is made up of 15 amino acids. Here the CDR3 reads CASSQGPGITDTQYF.

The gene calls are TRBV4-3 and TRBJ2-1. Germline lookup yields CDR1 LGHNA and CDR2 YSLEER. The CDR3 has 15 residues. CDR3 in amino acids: CASSPVHQFYNEQFF.

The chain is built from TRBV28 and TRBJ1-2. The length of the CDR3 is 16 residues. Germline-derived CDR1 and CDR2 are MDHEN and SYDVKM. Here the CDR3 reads CASSFPREVGAIGYTF.

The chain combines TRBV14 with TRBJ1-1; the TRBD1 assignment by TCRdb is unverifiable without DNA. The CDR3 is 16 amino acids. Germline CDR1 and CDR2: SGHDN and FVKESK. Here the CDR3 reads CASSQGGLSMNTEAFF.

The chain's CDR3 is CSAIGLVGEAFF. The chain carries TRBV20-1 and TRBJ1-1. The length of the CDR3 is 12 residues. Per the germline V gene, CDR1 is DFQATT and CDR2 is SNEGSKA (reference sequence).

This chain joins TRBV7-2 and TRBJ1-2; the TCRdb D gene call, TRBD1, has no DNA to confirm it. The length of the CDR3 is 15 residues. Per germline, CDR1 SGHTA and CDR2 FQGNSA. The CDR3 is CASSSPTGTGDGYTF.

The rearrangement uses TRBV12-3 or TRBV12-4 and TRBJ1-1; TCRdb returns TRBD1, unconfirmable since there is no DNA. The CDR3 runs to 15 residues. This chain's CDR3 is CASSIRPGEYTEAIF.

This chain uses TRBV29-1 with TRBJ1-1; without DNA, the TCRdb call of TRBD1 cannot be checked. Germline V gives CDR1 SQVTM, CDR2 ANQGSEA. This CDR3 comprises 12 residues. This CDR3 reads CSVETGSREAFF.

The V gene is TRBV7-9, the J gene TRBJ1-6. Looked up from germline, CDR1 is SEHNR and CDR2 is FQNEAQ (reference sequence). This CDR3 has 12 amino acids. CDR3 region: CASSLGESPLHF. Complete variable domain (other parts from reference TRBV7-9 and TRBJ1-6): DTGVSQNPRHKITKRGQNVTFRCDPISEHNRLYWYRQTLGQGPEFLTYFQNEAQLEKSRLLSDRFSAERPKGSFSTLEIQRTEQGDSAMYLCASSLGESPLHFGNGTRLTVT.

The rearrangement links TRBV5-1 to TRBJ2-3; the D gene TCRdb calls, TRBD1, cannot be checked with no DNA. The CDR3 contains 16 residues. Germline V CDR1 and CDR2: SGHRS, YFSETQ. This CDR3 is CASSLAGGPSTDTQYF.